These 17 T cell receptor beta chains originate from one sample sequenced in a study of blood T cell repertoires in COVID-19. This table comes from immunoSEQ multiplex PCR, and its TCRdb copy is limited to in-frame clones, with some not included. The sample yields 170,000 or so clones, about 83% seen once. Sample: peripheral blood. Receptor source: a human donor in a cohort sampled during active COVID-19.

The rearrangement joins TRBV10-1 to TRBJ2-3, with 9 nucleotides matching TRBD2. Germline V gene sequence: CDR1 WNHNN, CDR2 SYGVQD (reference sequence). CDR3 length equals 17 residues. Unmatched junction bases numbered 7, after V lost 3 bases and J lost 0 bases. Here the CDR3 reads CASSDLGLATSTDTQYF. For the CDR3, the DNA is TGCGCCAGCAGTGACCTTGGACTAGCGACGAGCACAGATACGCAGTATTTT.

The chain employs TRBV4-2 and TRBJ1-6, with TRBD1 identical over 7 bases. J lost 0 bases, V lost 5 bases, and 7 bases had no gene match. From germline, CDR1 is LGHNA and CDR2 YNFKEQ. The CDR3 is 17 residues long. The CDR3 nucleotides read TGTGCCAGCAGCTCAGGGGGTCGCAACTCCTATAATTCACCCCTCCACTTT. It codes for CASSSGGRNSYNSPLHF.

The chain combines TRBV12-3 or TRBV12-4 with TRBJ1-1; possibly TRBD1 for D (6 bases). The CDR3 runs 13 residues. Trimming stripped 7 bases from V and 5 bases from J, with 14 bases between. The CDR3 protein is CASISRGYTEAFF. CDR3 sequence (DNA): TGTGCCAGCATTTCGAGGGGGTATACTGAAGCTTTCTTT.

The rearrangement links TRBV27 to TRBJ1-4, with D maybe TRBD1 (5 bases). Trimming removed 0 bases at V and 8 bases at J, with 22 bases between. Germline CDR1 MNHEY, CDR2 SMNVEV (reference sequence). The CDR3 spans 18 residues. The CDR3 spells CASSLSLPGRGGREKLFF. The CDR3 DNA sequence: TGTGCCAGCAGTTTATCATTGCCGGGGAGGGGAGGTCGCGAAAAACTGTTTTTT.

V and J are TRBV21-1 and TRBJ2-7; the table gives TRBD2 as D, unverified against the DNA. TRBV21-1 is labeled a pseudogene. The length of the CDR3 is 14 residues. CDR3 residues: CASSKEWTRGEQYF. The DNA for the CDR3 is TGTGCCAGCAGCAAAGAGTGGACCCGGGGGGAGCAGTACTTC.

The chain recombines TRBV11-2 with TRBJ2-7; TRBD2 might be the D (7 bases). Germline loops: CDR1 SGHAT, CDR2 FQNNGV. The CDR3 length is 14 residues. V was clipped by 3 bases and J by 7 bases, with 16 bases between them. The CDR3 DNA sequence: TGTGCCAGCAGCTTTGGGGGGGGGCGCGGAGAGCAGTACTTC. Protein product: CASSFGGGRGEQYF.

In this sample, this clone turned up once. V gene TRBV5-1 combines with J gene TRBJ1-5, with TRBD1 as a possible D gene (6 bases). V lost 2 bases and J 0 bases, leaving 9 bases between the germline ends. The germline V gene has CDR1 SGHRS and CDR2 YFSETQ. There are 15 residues in the CDR3. CDR3 coding DNA: TGCGCCAGCAGCTTAGAGACAGGTAGCAATCAGCCCCAGCATTTT. Protein sequence: CASSLETGSNQPQHF.

The chain joins TRBV27 to TRBJ2-7; 9 bases map to TRBD1. The CDR3 runs to 15 residues. Germline V gene data show CDR1 as MNHEY and CDR2 as SMNVEV (reference sequence). The V and J ends lost 6 bases and 4 bases, in that order; junction bases with no gene match: 10. For the CDR3, the DNA is TGTGCCAGCAGCCGAAGGTTGGGACAGGGTTACGAGCAGTACTTC. As protein: CASSRRLGQGYEQYF.

The chain couples TRBV27 to TRBJ1-1; no definite D call. The germline V gene has CDR1 MNHEY and CDR2 SMNVEV (reference sequence). The CDR3 spans 12 residues. V dropped 5 bases and J dropped 10 bases, with 14 bases sitting between them. CDR3 sequence (DNA): TGTGCCAGCAGTCCAACGGGGAGCTCAGCTTTCTTT. Protein: CASSPTGSSAFF.

CDR3 in DNA: TGTGCCAGCAGTTTATTTGAGGGGGCGAAAAACACTGAAGCTTTCTTT. Its protein product is CASSLFEGAKNTEAFF. The chain joins TRBV28 to TRBJ1-1, with 7 nucleotides matching TRBD1. V gave up 1 base and J gave up 2 bases; unmatched junction bases: 7. Germline CDR1 reads MDHEN; CDR2 reads SYDVKM. CDR3 length equals 16 residues.

The chain carries TRBV2 and TRBJ2-3, with TRBD1 matching over 12 bases. V was clipped by 4 bases and J by 4 bases; unmatched bases: 6. The CDR3 is 16 residues long. Germline CDR1 and CDR2: SNHLY and FYNNEI. The CDR3 sequence: CASSAGGQGAADTQYF. In DNA form, the CDR3 reads TGTGCCAGCAGTGCAGGGGGACAGGGGGCCGCAGATACGCAGTATTTT.

With regard to this clone: Distinct nucleotide sequences in the sample also encode this CDR3. The chain carries TRBV9 and TRBJ1-1; 7 bases match TRBD1. This CDR3 has 15 residues. The germline CDR1 and CDR2 sequences are SGDLS and YYNGEE. The V and J ends lost 3 bases and 0 bases, in that order; junction bases with no gene match: 5. The CDR3 sequence is CASSASGTVNTEAFF. The CDR3 DNA is TGTGCCAGCAGCGCTTCCGGGACAGTGAACACTGAAGCTTTCTTT.

The rearrangement joins TRBV7-6 to TRBJ2-7, with D possibly matching TRBD1 (6 bases). This CDR3 comprises 13 residues. The V end lost 5 bases, the J end lost 1 base, and 9 bases lay between the germline ends. The germline gives CDR1 SGHVS, CDR2 FNYEAQ. CDR3 sequence reads: CASSQGPSYEQYF. CDR3 nucleotide sequence: TGTGCCAGCAGCCAGGGGCCTTCCTACGAGCAGTACTTC.

This clone was seen once. The chain is built from TRBV6-2 or TRBV6-3 and TRBJ2-2, with D possibly TRBD2 on 6 matching bases. The V and J ends lost 2 bases and 7 bases respectively, with 11 bases between them. This CDR3 is 14 amino acids long. Looked up from germline, CDR1 is MNHEY and CDR2 is SVGEGT. CDR3 nucleotide sequence: TGTGCCAGCAGTTACCGACGGCGGGGCGGGGAGCTGTTTTTT. It translates to CASSYRRRGGELFF.

The V gene is TRBV19, the J gene TRBJ1-3; D might be TRBD1 (6 bases). The CDR3 length is 17 residues. Germline values: CDR1 LNHDA, CDR2 SQIVND (reference sequence). The V end lost 4 bases, the J end lost 0 bases, and 16 bases lay between the germline ends. The CDR3 DNA sequence: TGTGCCAGTAGTACAACCTCTCAGGGGAGCTCTGGAAACACCATATATTTT. Protein: CASSTTSQGSSGNTIYF.

V usage is TRBV6-2 or TRBV6-3 and J usage is TRBJ1-6; 10 bases fit TRBD1. Losses at the gene ends were 0 bases for V and 9 bases for J; bases not matched to a gene: 8. This CDR3 is 17 amino acids long. Germline-derived CDR1 and CDR2 are MNHEY and SVGEGT. CDR3 region: CASSYSTGGADISPLHF. As DNA, the CDR3 is TGTGCCAGCAGTTACTCGACAGGGGGCGCGGATATTTCACCCCTCCACTTT.

The rearrangement uses TRBV29-1 and TRBJ2-1; TRBD1 agrees at 7 bases. CDR3 length equals 13 residues. The trim removed 7 bases at V and 5 bases at J, leaving 8 bases unmatched. Per germline, CDR1 SQVTM and CDR2 ANQGSEA. For the CDR3, the DNA is TGCAGCGCCGAGGACAGGTTAAACAATGAGCAGTTCTTC. Its protein product is CSAEDRLNNEQFF.